The present TCR beta chain was sequenced within a study of shared clonotypes between healthy human individuals. Study-wide results and limits: Clonotypes shared by all four donors outscored non-shared clonotypes in generation probability.

Using immunoSEQ multiplex PCR, the repertoire was profiled, and TCRdb retains in-frame clones only, with some absent. Among about 2 million clones, around 95% were seen once, and the ten largest hold 0.1% to 0.15%. To note about this clone: What it binds is unknown.

CD4+ cells were split into CD45RA+ naive and CD45RA-negative memory subsets. This CDR3 contains 15 residues. CDR1 is SGHDT and CDR2 is YYEEEE in the germline V gene. Trimming at V came to 2 bases and at J to 5 bases, leaving 7 bases not matched to a gene. Sequencing input: naive CD4+ T cells sorted from blood. The subset is: CD45RA+ positively selected. The TCR sequence derives from a man younger than 35 in good health. J is TRBJ2-1 and V is TRBV5-6; TRBD2 agrees at 7 bases. The CDR3 coding sequence is TGTGCCAGCAGCTTAGGGCGGGAGAGGAACAATGAGCAGTTCTTC. Amino acid sequence: CASSLGRERNNEQFF. Based on the CDR3 plus reference TRBV5-6 and TRBJ2-1, the full variable domain is DAGVTQSPTHLIKTRGQQVTLRCSPKSGHDTVSWYQQALGQGPQFIFQYYEEEERQRGNFPDRFSGHQFPNYSSELNVNALLLGDSALYLCASSLGRERNNEQFFGPGTRLTVL.